A single sample gave rise to the 25 T cell receptor beta chains below, sequenced in a study of cytomegalovirus exposure and HLA in healthy donors. PCR primers comprised 60 Vbeta and 13 Jbeta primers. The table came from immunoSEQ multiplex PCR; TCRdb's copy has only in-frame clones and leaves some out. The sample totals about 58,000 clones. Sequencing input: PBMCs. The receptors here all came from a male donor in good health and CMV-seronegative.

The J gene is TRBJ2-7, the V gene TRBV5-1, with TRBD1 as a possible D gene (7 bases). This CDR3 contains 16 residues. Trimming shortened V by 3 bases and J by 2 bases, and 18 bases separated the two germline ends. CDR1 SGHRS and CDR2 YFSETQ come from the germline V gene. The CDR3 sequence: CASSSGGRTGAYEQYF. CDR3 nucleotide sequence: TGCGCCAGCAGCTCTGGAGGGAGGACAGGAGCCTACGAGCAGTACTTC.

The V gene is TRBV28, the J gene TRBJ2-3; 7 bases agree with TRBD2. The CDR3 loop spans 15 amino acids. CDR1 is MDHEN and CDR2 is SYDVKM in the germline V gene. The junction had 10 bases not matched to a gene; V was cut back by 6 bases and J by 4 bases. CDR3 nucleotide sequence: TGTGCCAGCAGGCCCGGGGGGTCGAAATCAGATACGCAGTATTTT. The encoded protein is CASRPGGSKSDTQYF.

The chain joins TRBV5-1 to TRBJ2-1; 7 bases are a match to TRBD2. Germline V gene data show CDR1 as SGHRS and CDR2 as YFSETQ. Losses at the gene ends were 0 bases for V and 8 bases for J; bases not matched to a gene: 11. The CDR3 length is 16 residues. The CDR3 sequence is CASSLAPGGQDDEQFF. The CDR3 region has the DNA TGCGCCAGCAGCTTGGCCCCGGGAGGTCAGGATGATGAGCAGTTCTTC.

The chain uses TRBV5-1 and TRBJ1-6; 11 nucleotides line up with TRBD1. This CDR3 has 16 amino acids. CDR1 is SGHRS, CDR2 YFSETQ, per germline. The V and J ends lost 2 bases and 5 bases, in that order; junction bases with no gene match: 3. DNA of the CDR3: TGCGCCAGCAGCTTCGGACAGGGGGCGAATAATTCACCCCTCCACTTT. Amino acids: CASSFGQGANNSPLHF.

V gene TRBV5-4 combines with J gene TRBJ1-4; D is perhaps TRBD1 (5 bases). The CDR3 loop spans 14 amino acids. The germline V and J ends were trimmed by 5 bases and 7 bases, with 15 bases remaining between them. Per the germline V gene, CDR1 is SGHNT and CDR2 is YYREEE (reference sequence). Here the CDR3 reads CASSSQGGGEKLFF. In DNA form, the CDR3 reads TGTGCCAGCAGTAGTCAGGGCGGGGGTGAAAAACTGTTTTTT.

V usage is TRBV4-1 and J usage is TRBJ1-2, with D tentatively TRBD1 (6 bases). Per germline, CDR1 MGHRA and CDR2 YSYEKL. The CDR3 is made up of 12 amino acids. Trimming removed 2 bases from V and 7 bases from J, with 8 bases in between. CDR3 region: CASSQQGFGYTF. CDR3 nucleotide sequence: TGCGCCAGCAGCCAACAGGGGTTTGGCTACACCTTC.

This chain uses TRBV18 with TRBJ2-2; a possible D gene is TRBD1 (6 bases). Germline lookup yields CDR1 KGHSH and CDR2 LQKENI. The CDR3 spans 16 residues. V was shortened by 1 base and J by 0 bases, with 9 bases between the two germline ends. The CDR3 DNA reads as TGTGCCAGCTCACCACGGGGGCCCTCGAACACCGGGGAGCTGTTTTTT. This gives the protein CASSPRGPSNTGELFF. The variable domain in full, with the rest retrieved from reference TRBV18 and TRBJ2-2, is NAGVMQNPRHLVRRRGQEARLRCSPMKGHSHVYWYRQLPEEGLKFMVYLQKENIIDESGMPKERFSAEFPKEGPSILRIQQVVRGDSAAYFCASSPRGPSNTGELFFGEGSRLTVL.

This chain links TRBV29-1 with TRBJ1-1; D might be TRBD1 (6 bases). Germline V lookup: CDR1 SQVTM, CDR2 ANQGSEA. With 4 bases removed from V and 0 bases from J, the gap between germline ends came to 12 bases. This CDR3 has 14 amino acids. The CDR3 region has the DNA TGCAGCGTTGCGGGCGACAGGTTGAACACTGAAGCTTTCTTT. Amino acids: CSVAGDRLNTEAFF. Drawing the rest from reference TRBV29-1 and TRBJ1-1, the complete variable domain is SAVISQKPSRDICQRGTSLTIQCQVDSQVTMMFWYRQQPGQSLTLIATANQGSEATYESGFVIDKFPISRPNLTFSTLTVSNMSPEDSSIYLCSVAGDRLNTEAFFGQGTRLTVV.

This rearrangement joins TRBV9 to TRBJ1-2; 8 bases are a match to TRBD1. The CDR3 is 12 amino acids. The germline V gene encodes CDR1 SGDLS and CDR2 YYNGEE. The J segment lost 8 bases and the V segment lost 3 bases, leaving 3 bases of the junction unmatched. The CDR3 DNA reads as TGTGCCAGCAGCGCCTGGACAGGGGGCTACACCTTC. Translation: CASSAWTGGYTF.

This chain joins TRBV4-2 and TRBJ1-5; D is ambiguous. V was clipped by 0 bases and J by 9 bases, with 9 bases between them. The CDR3 extends over 13 amino acids. Germline loops: CDR1 LGHNA, CDR2 YNFKEQ. In DNA form, the CDR3 reads TGTGCCAGCAGCCAAGAACCCGGTGGGCCCCAGCATTTT. Protein sequence: CASSQEPGGPQHF.

The V call is TRBV11-3, the J call TRBJ2-7; D is unresolved. Germline V lookup: CDR1 SGHNT, CDR2 YENEEA. The CDR3 contains 17 residues. V was trimmed by 1 base and J by 3 bases, leaving 19 bases between them. CDR3 in DNA: TGTGCCAGCAGCTTAGTTCCCGGCGCGTCAGGATTCTACGAGCAGTACTTC. Its translation is CASSLVPGASGFYEQYF.

The chain uses TRBV10-3 and TRBJ2-5; tentative D call: TRBD2 (5 bases). V was pared by 8 bases and J by 1 base, with 20 bases between. The CDR3 is 16 residues long. The germline V gene has CDR1 ENHRY and CDR2 SYGVKD. The CDR3 is CAIGMTSGSFQETQYF. CDR3 nucleotide sequence: TGTGCCATCGGAATGACCAGCGGATCTTTCCAAGAGACCCAGTACTTC.

This chain uses TRBV28 with TRBJ2-7; TRBD1 is a possible D gene (6 bases). Trimming took 6 bases from V and 3 from J, leaving 12 bases between them. The germline V gene encodes CDR1 MDHEN and CDR2 SYDVKM. This CDR3 comprises 13 residues. CDR3 sequence: CASSLDRLYEQYF. DNA for the CDR3: TGTGCCAGCAGCCTCGACAGGCTCTACGAGCAGTACTTC. Drawing the rest from reference TRBV28 and TRBJ2-7, the complete variable domain is DVKVTQSSRYLVKRTGEKVFLECVQDMDHENMFWYRQDPGLGLRLIYFSYDVKMKEKGDIPEGYSVSREKKERFSLILESASTNQTSMYLCASSLDRLYEQYFGPGTRLTVT.

Written as DNA, the CDR3 is TGCGCCAGCAGCTTGGGCGGTAGCGGGCTCTCCTACGAGCAGTACTTC. As protein: CASSLGGSGLSYEQYF. The chain recombines TRBV5-1 with TRBJ2-7, with TRBD2 identical over 7 bases. Germline lookup yields CDR1 SGHRS and CDR2 YFSETQ. The trim removed 0 bases at V and 0 bases at J, leaving 6 bases unmatched. The CDR3 contains 16 residues.

This rearrangement joins TRBV6-5 to TRBJ2-1, with D possibly matching TRBD2 (6 bases). Per the germline V gene, CDR1 is MNHEY and CDR2 is SVGAGI. Trimming cost V 2 bases and J 0 bases, with 8 bases left between them. The CDR3 consists of 15 residues. The CDR3 sequence: CASSYGLSSYNEQFF. CDR3 bases: TGTGCCAGCAGTTACGGACTAAGCTCCTACAATGAGCAGTTCTTC.

This chain joins TRBV7-9 and TRBJ1-4; tentative D call: TRBD1 (5 bases). The germline V gene has CDR1 SEHNR and CDR2 FQNEAQ (reference sequence). V gave up 5 bases and J gave up 0 bases, with 13 bases separating them. There are 16 residues in the CDR3. This CDR3 is CASSLKGSATNEKLFF. The CDR3 region has the DNA TGTGCCAGCAGCCTAAAGGGGTCTGCAACTAATGAAAAACTGTTTTTT. Drawing the rest from reference TRBV7-9 and TRBJ1-4, the complete variable domain is DTGVSQNPRHKITKRGQNVTFRCDPISEHNRLYWYRQTLGQGPEFLTYFQNEAQLEKSRLLSDRFSAERPKGSFSTLEIQRTEQGDSAMYLCASSLKGSATNEKLFFGSGTQLSVL.

The chain recombines TRBV20-1 with TRBJ2-1; TRBD2 is a possible D gene (5 bases). V was cut by 1 base and J by 12 bases, with 10 bases left in between. This CDR3 is built from 11 residues. Germline V lookup: CDR1 DFQATT, CDR2 SNEGSKA (reference sequence). The CDR3 region is CSARGPSWQFF. DNA of the CDR3: TGCAGTGCTAGAGGGCCTAGCTGGCAGTTCTTC.

The chain employs TRBV7-9 and TRBJ2-5; no clear D gene. Germline V CDR1 and CDR2: SEHNR, FQNEAQ (reference sequence). The CDR3 runs 12 residues. Between the trimmed V and J ends, which lost 3 bases and 5 bases, there was a span of 7 bases. For the CDR3, the DNA is TGTGCCAGCAGCTTTTCCGGGGAGACCCAGTACTTC. Its translation is CASSFSGETQYF.

This chain uses TRBV29-1 with TRBJ2-3, with no clear D. The CDR3 totals 13 residues. Germline CDR1 reads SQVTM; CDR2 reads ANQGSEA. Deletions cut 4 bases from V and 1 base from J, with 9 bases between. CDR3 loop: CSVAPQGTDTQYF. DNA for the CDR3: TGCAGCGTTGCCCCGCAGGGCACAGATACGCAGTATTTT.

CDR3: CASSEAIVGYTF. The CDR3 DNA follows: TGTGCCAGCAGTGAAGCAATAGTTGGCTACACCTTC. The rearrangement joins TRBV2 to TRBJ1-2; D is unresolved. V lost 0 bases to trimming and J lost 7 bases, with 6 bases between them. Germline V gene data show CDR1 as SNHLY and CDR2 as FYNNEI. The CDR3 runs to 12 residues.

The gene calls are TRBV12-5 and TRBJ1-3; TRBD1 might be the D (5 bases). The CDR3 spans 15 residues. Germline CDR1 LGHNT, CDR2 FRNRAP. Trimming took off 0 bases at V and 2 bases at J, with 8 bases between the two ends. The CDR3 nucleotides are TGTGCTAGTGGTTTGGTACCAGGGACTGGAAACACCATATATTTT. The encoded protein is CASGLVPGTGNTIYF.

This sequence joins TRBV28 and TRBJ2-1; 14 nucleotides match TRBD2. Per the germline V gene, CDR1 is MDHEN and CDR2 is SYDVKM. The CDR3 length is 23 residues. V was clipped by 2 bases and J by 6 bases; unmatched bases: 24. The DNA for the CDR3 is TGTGCCAGCAGTTTAGGTTATTACGAATGCGGGACTAGCGGGAGACGGAGGGGCAATGAGCAGTTCTTC. Amino acid sequence: CASSLGYYECGTSGRRRGNEQFF.

The V gene is TRBV29-1, the J gene TRBJ2-3, with 10 bases lining up with TRBD1. The trim removed 6 bases at V and 1 base at J, leaving 7 bases unmatched. The CDR3 is made up of 15 amino acids. CDR1 and CDR2 from the germline V gene are SQVTM and ANQGSEA. The CDR3 coding sequence is TGCAGCGTCGACACAGGGACAGGGGGCACAGATACGCAGTATTTT. Translated: CSVDTGTGGTDTQYF.

This chain links TRBV11-2 with TRBJ2-3; D perhaps matches TRBD2 (5 bases). In germline, CDR1 is SGHAT, CDR2 FQNNGV. The CDR3 covers 11 residues. V lost 6 bases to trimming and J lost 8 bases, with 9 bases between them. The CDR3 region is CASRQGGTQYF. Here the CDR3 DNA reads TGTGCCAGCAGGCAAGGAGGTACGCAGTATTTT.

The chain has TRBV5-8 and TRBJ2-6, with D possibly being TRBD1 (6 bases). V lost 4 bases to trimming and J lost 0 bases, with 8 bases between them. In germline, CDR1 is SGHTS, CDR2 YDEGEE. The CDR3 consists of 15 residues. The CDR3 DNA follows: TGTGCCAGCAGCACAGGGCACTCTGGGGCCAACGTCCTGACTTTC. Amino acids: CASSTGHSGANVLTF.